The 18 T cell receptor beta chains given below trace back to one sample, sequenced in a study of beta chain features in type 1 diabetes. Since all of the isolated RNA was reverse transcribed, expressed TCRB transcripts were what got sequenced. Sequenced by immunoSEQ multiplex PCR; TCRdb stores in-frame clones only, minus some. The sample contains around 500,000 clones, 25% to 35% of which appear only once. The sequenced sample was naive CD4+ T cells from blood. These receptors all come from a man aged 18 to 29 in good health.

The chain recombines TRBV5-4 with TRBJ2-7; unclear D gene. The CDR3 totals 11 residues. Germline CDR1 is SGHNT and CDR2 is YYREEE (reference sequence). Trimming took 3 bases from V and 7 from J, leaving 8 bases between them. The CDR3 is CASSSGREQYF. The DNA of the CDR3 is TGTGCCAGCAGCTCGGGCCGGGAGCAGTACTTC.

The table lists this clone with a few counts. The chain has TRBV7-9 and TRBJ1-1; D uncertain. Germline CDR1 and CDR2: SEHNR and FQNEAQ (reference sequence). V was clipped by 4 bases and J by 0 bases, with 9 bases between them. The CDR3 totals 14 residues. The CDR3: CASSSEGMNTEAFF. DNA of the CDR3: TGTGCCAGCAGCTCCGAGGGAATGAACACTGAAGCTTTCTTT.

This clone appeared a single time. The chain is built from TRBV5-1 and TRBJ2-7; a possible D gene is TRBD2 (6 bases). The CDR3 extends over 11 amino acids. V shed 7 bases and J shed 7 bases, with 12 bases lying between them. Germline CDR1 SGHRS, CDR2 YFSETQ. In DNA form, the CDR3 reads TGCGCCAGCCGGGAGTCGTATGAGCAGTACTTC. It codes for CASRESYEQYF.

The CDR3 coding sequence is TGTGCCAGCAGCTCCTCACTAGCGAGGGGCTACAATGAGCAGTTCTTC. Its protein product is CASSSSLARGYNEQFF. The rearrangement uses TRBV11-2 and TRBJ2-1; 7 bases align to TRBD2. This CDR3 region has 16 residues. The germline CDR1 and CDR2 sequences are SGHAT and FQNNGV. With V trimmed by 4 bases and J by 3 bases, 9 bases remained unmatched.

In DNA, the CDR3 is TGTGCCAGCAGTGAAGGGACATCAAGGGAGACCCAGTACTTC. It is translated as CASSEGTSRETQYF. V is TRBV6-1 and J is TRBJ2-5; D may be TRBD1 (5 bases). The CDR3 totals 14 residues. Trimming took off 1 base at V and 5 bases at J, with 11 bases between the two ends. CDR1 and CDR2 from the germline V gene are MNHNS and SASEGT.

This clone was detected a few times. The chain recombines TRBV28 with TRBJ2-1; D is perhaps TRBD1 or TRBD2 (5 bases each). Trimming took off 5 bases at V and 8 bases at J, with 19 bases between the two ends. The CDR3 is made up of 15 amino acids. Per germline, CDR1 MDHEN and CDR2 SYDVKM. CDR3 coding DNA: TGTGCCAGCAGTCTCCTGGGACGGACGGGGTATGAGCAGTTCTTC. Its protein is CASSLLGRTGYEQFF.

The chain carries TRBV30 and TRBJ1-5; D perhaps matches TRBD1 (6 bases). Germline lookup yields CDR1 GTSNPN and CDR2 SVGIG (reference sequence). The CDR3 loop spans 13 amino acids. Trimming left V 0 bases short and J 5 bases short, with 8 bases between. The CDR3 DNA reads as TGTGCCTGGAGTGTACAGGGATATCAGCCCCAGCATTTT. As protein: CAWSVQGYQPQHF.

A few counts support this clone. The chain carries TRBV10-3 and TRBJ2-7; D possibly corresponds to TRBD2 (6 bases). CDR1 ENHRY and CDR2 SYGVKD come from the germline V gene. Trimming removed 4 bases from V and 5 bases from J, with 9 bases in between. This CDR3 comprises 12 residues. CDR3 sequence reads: CAISVGEDEQYF. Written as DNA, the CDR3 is TGTGCCATCAGTGTAGGGGAGGACGAGCAGTACTTC.

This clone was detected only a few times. The CDR3, as DNA: TGCGCCAGCAGCCAAGAAGGGGGACTAGCGGGAGGAGGGAAGCAGTTCTTC. Its translation is CASSQEGGLAGGGKQFF. The chain links TRBV4-1 to TRBJ2-1; 15 nucleotides match TRBD2. This CDR3 contains 17 residues. V was pared by 0 bases and J by 11 bases, with 8 bases of the junction left unmatched. From germline, CDR1 is MGHRA and CDR2 YSYEKL.

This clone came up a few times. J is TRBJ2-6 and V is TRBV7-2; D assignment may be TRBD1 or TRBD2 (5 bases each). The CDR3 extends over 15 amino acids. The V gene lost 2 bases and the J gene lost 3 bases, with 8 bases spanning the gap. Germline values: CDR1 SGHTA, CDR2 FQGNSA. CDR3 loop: CASSLSGLGANVLTF. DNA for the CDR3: TGTGCCAGCAGCTTATCGGGGCTTGGGGCCAACGTCCTGACTTTC.

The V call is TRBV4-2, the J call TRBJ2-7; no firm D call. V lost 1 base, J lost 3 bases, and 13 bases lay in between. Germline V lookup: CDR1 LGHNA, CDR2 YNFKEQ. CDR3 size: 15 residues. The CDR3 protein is CASSQASDAYYEQYF. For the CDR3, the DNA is TGTGCCAGCAGCCAAGCGTCGGACGCGTACTACGAGCAGTACTTC.

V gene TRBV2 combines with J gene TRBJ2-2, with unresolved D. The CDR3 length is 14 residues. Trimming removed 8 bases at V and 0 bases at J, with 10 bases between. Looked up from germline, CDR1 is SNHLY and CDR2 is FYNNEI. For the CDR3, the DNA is TGTGCCAGCGAGGCCGGAACGAACACCGGGGAGCTGTTTTTT. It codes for CASEAGTNTGELFF. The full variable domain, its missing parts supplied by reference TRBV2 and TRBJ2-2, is EPEVTQTPSHQVTQMGQEVILRCVPISNHLYFYWYRQILGQKVEFLVSFYNNEISEKSEIFDDQFSVERPDGSNFTLKIRSTKLEDSAMYFCASEAGTNTGELFFGEGSRLTVL.

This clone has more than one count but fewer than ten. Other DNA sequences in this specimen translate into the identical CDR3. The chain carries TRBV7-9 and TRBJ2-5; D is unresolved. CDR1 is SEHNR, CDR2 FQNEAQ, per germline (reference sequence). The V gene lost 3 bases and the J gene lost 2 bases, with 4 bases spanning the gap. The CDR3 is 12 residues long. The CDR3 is CASSLVQETQYF. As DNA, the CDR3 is TGTGCCAGCAGCTTGGTGCAAGAGACCCAGTACTTC.

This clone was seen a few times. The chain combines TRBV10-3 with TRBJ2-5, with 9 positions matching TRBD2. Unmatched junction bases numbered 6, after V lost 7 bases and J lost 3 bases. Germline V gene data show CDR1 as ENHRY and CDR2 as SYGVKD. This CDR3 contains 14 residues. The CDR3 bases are TGTGCCATCAAAGGCGGGAGGGGGGAAGAGACCCAGTACTTC. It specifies CAIKGGRGEETQYF.

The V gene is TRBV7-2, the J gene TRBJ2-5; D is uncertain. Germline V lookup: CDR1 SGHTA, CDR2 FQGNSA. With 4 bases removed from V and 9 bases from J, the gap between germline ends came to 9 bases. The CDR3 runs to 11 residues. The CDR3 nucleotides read TGTGCCAGCAGCTCCCTTTGGGCCCAGTACTTC. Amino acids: CASSSLWAQYF.

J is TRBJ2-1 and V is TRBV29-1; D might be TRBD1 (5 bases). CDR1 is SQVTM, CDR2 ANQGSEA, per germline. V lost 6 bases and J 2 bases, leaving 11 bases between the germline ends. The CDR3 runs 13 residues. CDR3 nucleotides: TGCAGCGTCTGCAGGGTCACCTACAATGAGCAGTTCTTC. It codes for CSVCRVTYNEQFF.

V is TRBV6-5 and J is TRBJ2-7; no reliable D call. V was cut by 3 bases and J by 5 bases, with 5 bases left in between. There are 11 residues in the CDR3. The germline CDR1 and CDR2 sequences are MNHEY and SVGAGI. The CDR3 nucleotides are TGTGCCAGCAGTTATTATAACGAGCAGTACTTC. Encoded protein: CASSYYNEQYF.

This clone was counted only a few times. Here the CDR3 reads CASSLSRLREGEQYF. The CDR3 bases are TGTGCCAGCAGCTTAAGCCGGCTCCGCGAAGGCGAGCAGTACTTC. This rearrangement joins TRBV11-2 to TRBJ2-7; D gene uncertain. This CDR3 contains 15 residues. The V gene's germline CDR1 is SGHAT and CDR2 FQNNGV. V gave up 2 bases and J gave up 6 bases, with 17 bases separating them.